The entry below gives a single T cell receptor beta chain sequence along with its context. Healthy Caucasians from Russia aged 6 to 90 served as donors. With a J-beta primer mix and a sample-barcoded 5' primer, a second PCR ran about 7 to 11 cycles. MiXCR was run by TCRdb on the 5' RACE reads, yielding one entry per CDR3 protein. Of approximately 730,000 distinct CDR3 sequences in the sample, roughly 50% were seen once. This entry belongs to a study of blood T cells in healthy people across ages. The CDR3 runs to 16 residues. J was trimmed by 6 bases and V by 5 bases; bases with no gene match: 10. Per the germline V gene, CDR1 is SGHTA and CDR2 is FQGNSA.

The sequence was obtained from a man older than 75 in good health. Material: blood. This chain connects TRBV7-2 to TRBJ2-1, with 10 nucleotides matching TRBD2. Here the CDR3 DNA reads TGTGCCAGCAGCCCAACGATAGCGGGGGGCCCCAATGAGCAGTTCTTC. Residues: CASSPTIAGGPNEQFF.